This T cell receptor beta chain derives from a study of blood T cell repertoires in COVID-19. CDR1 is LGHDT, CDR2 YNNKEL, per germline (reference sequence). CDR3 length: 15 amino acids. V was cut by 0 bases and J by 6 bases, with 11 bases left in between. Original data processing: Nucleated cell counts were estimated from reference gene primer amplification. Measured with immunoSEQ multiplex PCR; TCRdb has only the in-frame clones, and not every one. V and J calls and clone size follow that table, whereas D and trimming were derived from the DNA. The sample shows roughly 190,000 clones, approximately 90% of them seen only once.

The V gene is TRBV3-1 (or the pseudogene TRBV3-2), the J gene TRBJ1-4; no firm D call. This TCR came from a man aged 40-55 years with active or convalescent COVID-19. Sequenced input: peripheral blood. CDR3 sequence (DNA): TGTGCCAGCAGCCAAGATTCCTCCAGGTATGAAAAACTGTTTTTT. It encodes CASSQDSSRYEKLFF.